This is a list of T cell receptor beta chains from one sample in a study of blood T cell repertoires in COVID-19. The method was immunoSEQ multiplex PCR; TCRdb's version includes in-frame clones alone and lacks a portion of them. The table includes 210,000 or so clones, around four fifths detected once. Sequenced input: peripheral blood. Receptor source: a woman of 80 years or more with active or convalescent COVID-19. The CDR3 runs from the conserved cysteine through the conserved F or W. A D gene is named only where the DNA matches it firmly. Clone sizes are given selectively: once, few, many, or a class where the clone is expanded.

j_call clone_size v_call d_call cdr3_aa cdr3_nt
TRBJ1-4 . TRBV27 . CASSLSPTSANEKLFF TGTGCCAGCAGTTTATCGCCCACTTCGGCTAATGAAAAACTGTTTTTT
TRBJ2-3 . TRBV11-2 TRBD2 CASSLFRQRGALDTQYF TGTGCCAGCAGCTTATTTAGGCAGCGGGGGGCCCTAGATACGCAGTATTTT
TRBJ2-2 . TRBV19 TRBD1 CASSLPGQVNTGELFF TGTGCCAGTAGTCTCCCGGGACAGGTCAACACCGGGGAGCTGTTTTTT
TRBJ1-5 . TRBV20-1 . CSASSSPDQPQHF TGCAGTGCTAGTTCCTCCCCCGATCAGCCCCAGCATTTT
TRBJ1-1 few TRBV7-2 . CASGTRGLLF TGTGCCAGCGGGACCCGGGGACTTTTGTTT
TRBJ1-2 . TRBV28 TRBD1 CASSYPGQGRYGYTF TGTGCCAGCAGCTATCCGGGACAGGGGAGGTATGGCTACACCTTC
TRBJ2-3 . TRBV6-1 TRBD2 CASSEGGRAGDTQYF TGTGCCAGCAGTGAGGGCGGGAGAGCCGGAGATACGCAGTATTTT
TRBJ1-1 . TRBV19 . CASGNRVYTEAFF TGTGCCAGCGGGAACAGGGTATATACTGAAGCTTTCTTT
TRBJ2-1 . TRBV7-2 TRBD2 CASSLVSGRLSYNEQFF TGTGCCAGCAGCTTAGTTAGCGGGAGGTTGTCCTACAATGAGCAGTTCTTC
TRBJ2-7 . TRBV29-1 TRBD2 CSVEISGSSYEQYF TGCAGCGTTGAGATTAGCGGGAGCTCCTACGAGCAGTACTTC
TRBJ1-6 . TRBV10-3 TRBD1 CAINPGQGNSPLHF TGTGCCATCAACCCGGGACAGGGGAATTCACCCCTCCACTTT
TRBJ2-1 . TRBV5-4 . CASSLAVGGRYNEQFF TGTGCCAGCAGCTTGGCGGTCGGCGGCCGATACAATGAGCAGTTCTTC
TRBJ2-1 . TRBV7-3 TRBD2 CASRRTSGGADEQFF TGTGCCAGCAGAAGGACTAGCGGGGGGGCCGATGAGCAGTTCTTC
TRBJ2-7 . TRBV21-1 . CASSTDRDFQNEQYF TGTGCCAGCAGCACAGACCGGGACTTCCAGAACGAGCAGTACTTC
TRBJ2-1 . TRBV4-1 TRBD1 CASSSKTGSPNEQFF TGCGCCAGCAGTAGTAAGACAGGGAGCCCGAATGAGCAGTTCTTC
TRBJ2-2 . TRBV10-3 . CAISEGGTGELFF TGTGCCATCAGTGAAGGAGGGACCGGGGAGCTGTTTTTT
TRBJ1-2 . TRBV6-5 TRBD1 CASSGAGTGTYGYTF TGTGCCAGCAGCGGTGCAGGGACAGGGACTTATGGCTACACCTTC
TRBJ2-3 few TRBV4-2 . CASSQDQGREGQYF TGTGCCAGCAGCCAAGATCAAGGGCGAGAGGGGCAGTATTTT
TRBJ1-6 . TRBV19 . CASMKMRGYSPLHF TGTGCCAGTATGAAGATGAGAGGCTATTCACCCCTCCACTTT
TRBJ2-7 . TRBV7-2 TRBD1 CASSPLDRGPYEQYF TGTGCCAGCAGCCCGTTAGACAGGGGGCCCTACGAGCAGTACTTC
TRBJ2-5 . TRBV7-2 TRBD2 CASSLGGGSQETQYF TGTGCCAGCAGCTTGGGCGGGGGGTCCCAAGAGACCCAGTACTTC
TRBJ1-2 . TRBV11-1 . CASSAGRGGYGYTF TGTGCCAGCAGCGCAGGGCGGGGTGGCTATGGCTACACCTTC
TRBJ2-2 . TRBV11-3 . CASSLVGLAATGELFF TGTGCCAGCAGCTTAGTAGGTTTAGCGGCTACCGGGGAGCTGTTTTTT
TRBJ1-1 . TRBV7-2 . CASSLYGGRLTEAFF TGTGCCAGCAGCTTGTACGGGGGGCGCTTAACTGAAGCTTTCTTT